These 17 T cell receptor beta chains share one sample of origin, sequenced in a study of blood T cell repertoires in COVID-19. Method: immunoSEQ multiplex PCR; TCRdb's copy keeps in-frame clones and lacks some. Among tens of thousands of clones listed, nearly 90% were seen once. Sequencing used peripheral blood. These receptors were collected from a man aged 50-60 years with active COVID-19.

The chain carries TRBV5-6 and TRBJ1-5; TRBD1 agrees at 10 bases. The CDR3 consists of 15 residues. Trimming took 1 base from V and 6 from J; bases not matched to a gene: 4. Looked up from germline, CDR1 is SGHDT and CDR2 is YYEEEE. The CDR3, as DNA: TGTGCCAGCAGCTTGCGGACAGGGGGTTTTCAGCCCCAGCATTTT. It codes for CASSLRTGGFQPQHF.

This rearrangement joins TRBV12-3 or TRBV12-4 to TRBJ2-3; D perhaps matches TRBD2 (7 bases). V dropped 3 bases and J dropped 9 bases, with 13 bases sitting between them. CDR3 length: 13 residues. The chain's CDR3 is CASSFAGAGTQYF. For the CDR3, the DNA is TGTGCCAGCAGTTTTGCGGGGGCGGGGACGCAGTATTTT.

CDR3 DNA: TGTGCCAGCAGCCCCGCGGGGCTCGGAAACACCATATATTTT. Residues: CASSPAGLGNTIYF. J is TRBJ1-3 and V is TRBV3-1 (or the pseudogene TRBV3-2); the D gene is possibly TRBD1 (5 bases). The germline V gene has CDR1 LGHDT and CDR2 YNNKEL (reference sequence). The CDR3 spans 14 residues. Trimming removed 4 bases from V and 4 bases from J, with 11 bases in between.

This chain uses TRBV7-8 with TRBJ1-4, with D uncertain. Germline CDR1 reads SGHVS; CDR2 reads FQNEAQ. The CDR3 length is 14 residues. Deletions cut 3 bases from V and 5 bases from J, with 10 bases between. CDR3 loop: CASSFRGGNEKLFF. In nucleotides, the CDR3 is TGTGCCAGCAGCTTCCGTGGAGGGAATGAAAAACTGTTTTTT.

The V and J genes are TRBV2 and TRBJ2-7, with 9 bases identical to TRBD1. J lost 4 bases, V lost 3 bases, and 4 bases had no gene match. The CDR3 loop spans 14 amino acids. Germline V CDR1 and CDR2: SNHLY, FYNNEI. The CDR3 coding sequence is TGTGCCAGCAGTGATCCGGGACAGGGTTACGAGCAGTACTTC. This encodes CASSDPGQGYEQYF.

The CDR3 nucleotides are TGTGCCAGCTCACTAAAAGGGGAAGGAAACACCATATATTTT. It specifies CASSLKGEGNTIYF. This chain joins TRBV18 and TRBJ1-3; weak D call: TRBD1 (5 bases). Looked up from germline, CDR1 is KGHSH and CDR2 is LQKENI. CDR3 size: 14 residues. V dropped 4 bases and J dropped 4 bases, with 11 bases sitting between them.

The gene calls are TRBV18 and TRBJ2-2; tentatively, D is TRBD1 (5 bases). V gave up 8 bases and J gave up 2 bases, with 15 bases separating them. There are 15 residues in the CDR3. The germline V gene encodes CDR1 KGHSH and CDR2 LQKENI. The CDR3 reads CASHLDSPNTGELFF. The CDR3 DNA reads as TGTGCCAGCCACCTCGACAGTCCTAACACCGGGGAGCTGTTTTTT.

This chain connects TRBV7-2 to TRBJ1-2; D gene uncertain. Germline loops: CDR1 SGHTA, CDR2 FQGNSA. The CDR3 is 14 residues long. Deletions cut 1 base from V and 1 base from J, with 7 bases between. CDR3 sequence reads: CASSLVYSNYGYTF. CDR3 sequence (DNA): TGTGCCAGCAGCTTAGTTTACAGTAACTATGGCTACACCTTC.

This clone was counted only a few times. Distinct nucleotide sequences in the sample also encode this CDR3. The V call is TRBV20-1, the J call TRBJ1-6; no firm D call. This CDR3 is 16 amino acids long. Germline lookup yields CDR1 DFQATT and CDR2 SNEGSKA (reference sequence). Trimming took off 3 bases at V and 0 bases at J, with 12 bases between the two ends. CDR3 in DNA: TGCAGTGCTAGTCGATCAGCGAGCTCCTATAATTCACCCCTCCACTTT. Residues: CSASRSASSYNSPLHF.

The CDR3 region is CAVQGAGNQPQHF. CDR3 coding DNA: TGTGCCGTACAGGGGGCGGGCAATCAGCCCCAGCATTTT. This chain links TRBV6-5 with TRBJ1-5; 9 nucleotides agree with TRBD1. The CDR3 is 13 amino acids. Germline loops: CDR1 MNHEY, CDR2 SVGAGI. Unmatched junction bases numbered 4, after V lost 11 bases and J lost 2 bases.

This chain joins TRBV3-1 (or the pseudogene TRBV3-2) and TRBJ2-5; TRBD2 aligns across 14 bases. There are 16 residues in the CDR3. Germline V gives CDR1 LGHDT, CDR2 YNNKEL (reference sequence). V lost 5 bases and J lost 4; bases outside the gene matches: 6. The CDR3 sequence: CASSIRTSGGRETQYF. CDR3 DNA: TGTGCCAGCAGCATACGGACTAGCGGGGGGAGAGAGACCCAGTACTTC.

The genes are TRBV15 and TRBJ1-6; D might be TRBD1 (6 bases). CDR1 is LNHNV and CDR2 is YYDKDF in the germline V gene (reference sequence). The CDR3 runs 16 residues. V lost 4 bases and J lost 0, with 10 bases in between. CDR3 DNA: TGTGCCACCAGCACCGACAGGAGCTCCTATAATTCACCCCTCCACTTT. Amino acid sequence: CATSTDRSSYNSPLHF.

V usage is TRBV7-2 and J usage is TRBJ2-1, with TRBD2 as a possible D gene (5 bases). This CDR3 is 15 amino acids long. Germline values: CDR1 SGHTA, CDR2 FQGNSA. Deletions cut 1 base from V and 6 bases from J, with 13 bases between. This CDR3 is CASSLDGLRTNEQFF. DNA for the CDR3: TGTGCCAGCAGCTTAGACGGACTGCGAACCAATGAGCAGTTCTTC.

This chain links TRBV7-2 with TRBJ2-7; TRBD1 matches 10 bases. Germline lookup yields CDR1 SGHTA and CDR2 FQGNSA. The CDR3 has 15 residues. V lost 4 bases, J lost 4 bases, and 7 bases stayed unmatched. The CDR3 coding sequence is TGTGCCAGCAGCTCATCCGGGACAGGGGTGTACGAGCAGTACTTC. Translated, it gives CASSSSGTGVYEQYF. The full variable domain, its missing parts supplied by reference TRBV7-2 and TRBJ2-7, is GAGVSQSPSNKVTEKGKDVELRCDPISGHTALYWYRQSLGQGLEFLIYFQGNSAPDKSGLPSDRFSAERTGGSVSTLTIQRTQQEDSAVYLCASSSSGTGVYEQYFGPGTRLTVT.

CDR3 amino acids: CASTTQGVGKNIQYF. The CDR3 coding sequence is TGTGCCAGTACCACGCAGGGTGTAGGCAAAAACATTCAGTACTTC. The chain joins TRBV19 to TRBJ2-4, with D perhaps matching TRBD1 (5 bases). The CDR3 totals 15 residues. Trimming pared 7 bases from V and 3 bases from J, leaving 16 bases between. Germline V gene data show CDR1 as LNHDA and CDR2 as SQIVND (reference sequence).

This clone was observed a single time. The chain joins TRBV4-3 to TRBJ1-2, with 7 nucleotides matching TRBD1. From germline, CDR1 is LGHNA and CDR2 YSLEER. The V and J ends lost 0 bases and 1 base, in that order; junction bases with no gene match: 2. The CDR3 totals 15 residues. The CDR3 sequence is CASSQEDRINYGYTF. DNA for the CDR3: TGCGCCAGCAGCCAAGAGGACAGGATTAACTATGGCTACACCTTC.

The chain recombines TRBV15 with TRBJ1-2, with TRBD1 as a possible D gene (5 bases). CDR1 is LNHNV and CDR2 is YYDKDF in the germline V gene (reference sequence). V lost 1 base and J lost 7, with 13 bases in between. The CDR3 totals 14 residues. The CDR3 protein is CATSRAGRGSGYTF. The CDR3 DNA reads as TGTGCCACCAGCAGAGCGGGGAGGGGTTCTGGCTACACCTTC.